The 15 T cell receptor beta chains listed next were all sequenced from one sample in a study of siplizumab effects on memory and regulatory T cells. Assay used: immunoSEQ multiplex PCR; TCRdb lists only in-frame clones, some missing. Counted here are approximately 100,000 clones, over 90% occurring once; the ten biggest clones make up 0.6% to 0.7%. The sequencing sample was made of Tregs sorted from blood. The receptors come from a human donor in good health.

The chain combines TRBV18 with TRBJ2-4, with D possibly TRBD2 on 5 matching bases. Trimming left V 1 base short and J 8 bases short, with 18 bases between. The CDR3 length is 16 residues. Germline lookup yields CDR1 KGHSH and CDR2 LQKENI. As DNA, the CDR3 is TGTGCCAGCTCACCACTCGGGATGGCCGGACGAGACATTCAGTACTTC. Its translation is CASSPLGMAGRDIQYF.

The chain is built from TRBV7-9 and TRBJ2-1, with TRBD2 matching over 11 bases. Germline V gene data show CDR1 as SEHNR and CDR2 as FQNEAQ (reference sequence). V trimming: 5 bases; J trimming: 4 bases; junction bases outside the gene matches: 7. There are 16 residues in the CDR3. CDR3 in amino acids: CASSTIAGGVYNEQFF. In DNA form, the CDR3 reads TGTGCCAGCAGCACCATAGCGGGAGGGGTATACAATGAGCAGTTCTTC.

The gene calls are TRBV29-1 and TRBJ2-5; perhaps TRBD2 as D (5 bases). This CDR3 is built from 11 residues. The germline V gene has CDR1 SQVTM and CDR2 ANQGSEA. Trimming stripped 6 bases from V and 5 bases from J, with 10 bases between. The CDR3 DNA follows: TGCAGCGTCACCTGGAGGGAGACCCAGTACTTC. Translating it yields CSVTWRETQYF.

V and J are TRBV5-4 and TRBJ2-3, with 7 bases matching TRBD2. Germline V gene data show CDR1 as SGHNT and CDR2 as YYREEE (reference sequence). CDR3 length: 14 amino acids. V was clipped by 1 base and J by 4 bases; unmatched bases: 3. The chain's CDR3 is CASSLIAGADTQYF. CDR3 bases: TGTGCCAGCAGCTTGATCGCGGGAGCAGATACGCAGTATTTT.

The chain joins TRBV6-6 to TRBJ1-2; 9 nucleotides align to TRBD1. The CDR3 has 14 residues. CDR1 is MNHNY and CDR2 is SVGAGI in the germline V gene (reference sequence). Germline trimming cut 2 bases from V and 4 bases from J; bases unmatched to any gene: 2. CDR3 residues: CASSYRDRAYGYTF. Here the CDR3 DNA reads TGTGCCAGCAGTTACAGGGACAGGGCCTATGGCTACACCTTC.

The chain uses TRBV6-5 and TRBJ1-1, with a weak D call TRBD1 (5 bases). CDR1 and CDR2 from the germline V gene are MNHEY and SVGAGI. CDR3 length equals 14 residues. Trimming removed 6 bases at V and 9 bases at J, with 20 bases between. For the CDR3, the DNA is TGTGCCAGCAGCCCCGGGACGGCGCTTTTGAAAGCTTTCTTT. The encoded protein is CASSPGTALLKAFF.

The chain has TRBV11-2 and TRBJ2-1; perhaps TRBD1 as D (6 bases). Germline V lookup: CDR1 SGHAT, CDR2 FQNNGV. Trimming cost V 8 bases and J 4 bases, with 12 bases left between them. The CDR3 contains 13 residues. The CDR3 sequence: CASGTMKYNEQFF. CDR3 DNA: TGTGCCAGCGGGACAATGAAATACAATGAGCAGTTCTTC.

On this clone itself: Other DNA sequences in this specimen translate into the identical CDR3. V usage is TRBV15 and J usage is TRBJ1-1; 8 bases map to TRBD1. Germline V gene sequence: CDR1 LNHNV, CDR2 YYDKDF (reference sequence). V gave up 8 bases and J gave up 4 bases; unmatched junction bases: 12. The CDR3 is made up of 15 amino acids. CDR3 sequence reads: CATSTSGGLVTEAFF. In DNA, the CDR3 is TGTGCCACCTCCACGTCAGGGGGCCTCGTCACTGAAGCTTTCTTT.

The chain employs TRBV19 and TRBJ2-6; maybe TRBD2 (5 bases). Germline V gives CDR1 LNHDA, CDR2 SQIVND (reference sequence). The ends were cut back, 6 bases at V and 4 bases at J, with 10 bases in the middle. This CDR3 region has 14 residues. CDR3 sequence: CASRGGSGANVLTF. For the CDR3, the DNA is TGTGCCAGTAGAGGCGGGTCCGGGGCCAACGTCCTGACTTTC.

V and J are TRBV11-3 and TRBJ1-1; D unresolved. CDR1 SGHNT and CDR2 YENEEA come from the germline V gene. Trimming shortened V by 8 bases and J by 4 bases, and 14 bases separated the two germline ends. The CDR3 has 13 amino acids. The CDR3 DNA reads as TGTGCCAGCGGATGGAATACGGGCACTGAAGCTTTCTTT. Protein sequence: CASGWNTGTEAFF.

The rearrangement uses TRBV5-8 and TRBJ1-2, with D uncertain. Trimming left V 0 bases short and J 4 bases short, with 10 bases between. CDR3 length equals 14 residues. The germline V gene has CDR1 SGHTS and CDR2 YDEGEE. The CDR3 loop reads CASSLEGLAYGYTF. The CDR3 nucleotides are TGTGCCAGCAGCTTGGAAGGACTGGCCTATGGCTACACCTTC.

The chain recombines TRBV15 with TRBJ2-6; D is unresolved. Germline values: CDR1 LNHNV, CDR2 YYDKDF (reference sequence). V dropped 3 bases and J dropped 0 bases, with 3 bases sitting between them. This CDR3 has 14 residues. The DNA of the CDR3 is TGTGCCACCAGCAGTCACTCTGGGGCCAACGTCCTGACTTTC. This encodes CATSSHSGANVLTF. Drawing the rest from reference TRBV15 and TRBJ2-6, the complete variable domain is DAMVIQNPRYQVTQFGKPVTLSCSQTLNHNVMYWYQQKSSQAPKLLFHYYDKDFNNEADTPDNFQSRRPNTSFCFLDIRSPGLGDTAMYLCATSSHSGANVLTFGAGSRLTVL.

The rearrangement links TRBV9 to TRBJ2-3; 7 bases are shared with TRBD2. CDR1 and CDR2 (germline): SGDLS, YYNGEE. Trimming at V came to 4 bases and at J to 2 bases, leaving 4 bases not matched to a gene. The CDR3 consists of 14 residues. For the CDR3, the DNA is TGTGCCAGCAGCCGGGACTACCACACAGATACGCAGTATTTT. This translates into CASSRDYHTDTQYF. The full variable domain, rest sourced from reference TRBV9 and TRBJ2-3, is DSGVTQTPKHLITATGQRVTLRCSPRSGDLSVYWYQQSLDQGLQFLIQYYNGEERAKGNILERFSAQQFPDLHSELNLSSLELGDSALYFCASSRDYHTDTQYFGPGTRLTVL.

The gene calls are TRBV7-3 and TRBJ2-3; D perhaps matches TRBD1 (6 bases). The V and J ends lost 4 bases and 3 bases respectively, with 14 bases between them. CDR1 is SGHTA, CDR2 FQGTGA, per germline. This CDR3 region has 15 residues. The CDR3, as DNA: TGTGCCAGCAGCTCCAGGGGAAGGAGGACAGATACGCAGTATTTT. It encodes CASSSRGRRTDTQYF.

This chain links TRBV18 with TRBJ1-1; D unclear. V gave up 3 bases and J gave up 2 bases, with 13 bases separating them. Germline CDR1 KGHSH, CDR2 LQKENI. The CDR3 consists of 15 residues. CDR3 protein: CASSPYTVDNTEAFF. The CDR3 DNA follows: TGTGCCAGCTCACCCTATACGGTAGACAACACTGAAGCTTTCTTT.